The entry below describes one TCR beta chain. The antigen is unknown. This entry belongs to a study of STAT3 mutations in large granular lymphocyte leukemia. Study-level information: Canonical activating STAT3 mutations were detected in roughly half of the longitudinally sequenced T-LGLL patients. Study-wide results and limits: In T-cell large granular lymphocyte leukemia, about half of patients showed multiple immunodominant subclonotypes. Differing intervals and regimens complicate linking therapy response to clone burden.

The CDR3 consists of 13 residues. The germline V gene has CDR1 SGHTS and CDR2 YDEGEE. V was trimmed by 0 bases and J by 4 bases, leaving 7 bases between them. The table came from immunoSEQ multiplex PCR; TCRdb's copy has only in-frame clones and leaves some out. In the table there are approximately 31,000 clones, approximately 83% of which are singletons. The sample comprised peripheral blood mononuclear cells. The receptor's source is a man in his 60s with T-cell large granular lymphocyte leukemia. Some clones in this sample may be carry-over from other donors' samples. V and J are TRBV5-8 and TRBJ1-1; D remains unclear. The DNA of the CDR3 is TGTGCCAGCAGCTTGGTGCCGGGCACTGAAGCTTTCTTT. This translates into CASSLVPGTEAFF.